What follows are 28 T cell receptor beta chains derived from one specimen sequenced in a study of cytomegalovirus exposure and HLA in healthy donors. The assay was immunoSEQ multiplex PCR, and TCRdb's table has in-frame clones only and misses some. The sample lists hundreds of thousands of clones, roughly 91% occurring once. Sequences were obtained from PBMCs. These receptors were obtained from a woman aged 25-40 years in good health and CMV-seronegative.

This chain joins TRBV6-6 and TRBJ1-5; D is uncertain. In germline, CDR1 is MNHNY, CDR2 SVGAGI (reference sequence). The CDR3 is made up of 14 amino acids. Trimming cost V 2 bases and J 4 bases, with 9 bases left between them. The DNA for the CDR3 is TGTGCCAGCAGTTACAGCGAGGTGAATCAGCCCCAGCATTTT. Its protein product is CASSYSEVNQPQHF.

This chain uses TRBV7-2 with TRBJ2-1, with 10 nucleotides matching TRBD2. V gave up 5 bases and J gave up 2 bases; unmatched junction bases: 3. The CDR3 is 15 amino acids. Germline loops: CDR1 SGHTA, CDR2 FQGNSA. The CDR3, as DNA: TGTGCCAGCAGCCTTAGCGGGGGGACCTACAATGAGCAGTTCTTC. It encodes CASSLSGGTYNEQFF.

CDR3 in amino acids: CASSLGPVLAKNIQYF. The CDR3 nucleotides are TGTGCCAGCAGCTTAGGGCCAGTGCTAGCCAAAAACATTCAGTACTTC. This chain connects TRBV13 to TRBJ2-4; no clear D. The CDR3 spans 16 residues. V lost 0 bases to trimming and J lost 0 bases, with 9 bases between them. Germline assignment: CDR1 PRHDT and CDR2 FYEKMQ (reference sequence).

The chain has TRBV5-4 and TRBJ2-5, with D possibly TRBD1 on 6 matching bases. Germline CDR1 is SGHNT and CDR2 is YYREEE (reference sequence). This CDR3 comprises 15 residues. Trimming stripped 2 bases from V and 5 bases from J, with 16 bases between. This CDR3 reads CASSFPGVSGETQYF. The CDR3 region has the DNA TGTGCCAGCAGCTTCCCAGGGGTCTCTGGGGAGACCCAGTACTTC.

The chain is built from TRBV21-1 and TRBJ2-1; TRBD1 is the table's D call, not checked against the DNA. TRBV21-1 has pseudogene status. The CDR3 is 13 amino acids. This CDR3 is CASSKGTGNEQFF. DNA for the CDR3: TGTGCCAGCAGCAAAGGAACAGGCAATGAGCAGTTCTTC.

The chain combines TRBV27 with TRBJ1-2; no clear D gene. V gave up 4 bases and J gave up 8 bases, with 14 bases separating them. From germline, CDR1 is MNHEY and CDR2 SMNVEV (reference sequence). This CDR3 has 13 amino acids. In nucleotides, the CDR3 is TGTGCCAGCAGTTCAAGAGAAGGGCTCGGCTACACCTTC. Its protein is CASSSREGLGYTF.

The rearrangement joins TRBV29-1 to TRBJ2-3, with 8 bases that match TRBD1. The CDR3 runs to 12 residues. The germline CDR1 and CDR2 sequences are SQVTM and ANQGSEA. V lost 7 bases to trimming and J lost 6 bases; unmatched junction nucleotides: 6. The DNA of the CDR3 is TGCAGCGCCCGGACAGGGACCGATACGCAGTATTTT. It is translated as CSARTGTDTQYF.

This clone was seen just once. This chain connects TRBV29-1 to TRBJ1-2; 10 nucleotides line up with TRBD1. The CDR3 is made up of 12 amino acids. V was clipped by 6 bases and J by 8 bases; unmatched bases: 6. CDR1 is SQVTM, CDR2 ANQGSEA, per germline. CDR3 region: CSVTGGVKGYTF. In DNA form, the CDR3 reads TGCAGCGTGACAGGGGGCGTTAAAGGCTACACCTTC.

V is TRBV28 and J is TRBJ2-1, with unresolved D. The CDR3 loop spans 14 amino acids. V lost 2 bases to trimming and J lost 7 bases, with 12 bases between them. Germline V gene lookup returns CDR1 MDHEN and CDR2 SYDVKM. CDR3 region: CASSLVLMANEQFF. CDR3 DNA: TGTGCCAGCAGTTTAGTATTGATGGCAAATGAGCAGTTCTTC. Filled out from reference TRBV28 and TRBJ2-1, the complete variable domain reads DVKVTQSSRYLVKRTGEKVFLECVQDMDHENMFWYRQDPGLGLRLIYFSYDVKMKEKGDIPEGYSVSREKKERFSLILESASTNQTSMYLCASSLVLMANEQFFGPGTRLTVL.

About this clone: This sample includes further DNA sequences coding for the same CDR3. The J gene is TRBJ2-5, the V gene TRBV5-6, with unresolved D. This CDR3 is built from 11 residues. V dropped 0 bases and J dropped 5 bases, with 2 bases sitting between them. Germline V gene data show CDR1 as SGHDT and CDR2 as YYEEEE. The CDR3 region is CASSLAETQYF. The CDR3 DNA reads TGTGCCAGCAGCTTGGCGGAGACCCAGTACTTC. Using reference TRBV5-6 and TRBJ2-5 for the parts outside the CDR3, the full variable domain is DAGVTQSPTHLIKTRGQQVTLRCSPKSGHDTVSWYQQALGQGPQFIFQYYEEEERQRGNFPDRFSGHQFPNYSSELNVNALLLGDSALYLCASSLAETQYFGPGTRLLVL.

A single count supports this clone. This sequence joins TRBV13 and TRBJ2-2; tentatively, D is TRBD2 (6 bases). Germline loops: CDR1 PRHDT, CDR2 FYEKMQ (reference sequence). The V end was cut by 0 bases, the J end by 4 bases, with 12 bases between. The CDR3 has 16 amino acids. For the CDR3, the DNA is TGTGCCAGCAGCTTAGGCCGCGGGATATTCACCGGGGAGCTGTTTTTT. Amino acid sequence: CASSLGRGIFTGELFF.

The rearrangement uses TRBV28 and TRBJ2-1; 7 bases agree with TRBD2. The junction had 10 bases not matched to a gene; V was cut back by 1 base and J by 4 bases. Germline values: CDR1 MDHEN, CDR2 SYDVKM. CDR3 size: 17 residues. CDR3 coding DNA: TGTGCCAGCAGTTTATCGGGGGGATTCCCTACTTACAATGAGCAGTTCTTC. This codes for CASSLSGGFPTYNEQFF.

This clone occurred once. The rearrangement links TRBV19 to TRBJ2-1, with 7 bases identical to TRBD2. Germline V gene data show CDR1 as LNHDA and CDR2 as SQIVND (reference sequence). The V segment lost 6 bases and the J segment 0 bases; nucleotides outside the gene matches: 5. The length of the CDR3 is 15 residues. The CDR3 is CASSFGLGSYNEQFF. CDR3 sequence (DNA): TGTGCCAGTAGCTTTGGACTAGGCTCCTACAATGAGCAGTTCTTC. The whole variable domain, filled in from reference TRBV19 and TRBJ2-1, reads DGGITQSPKYLFRKEGQNVTLSCEQNLNHDAMYWYRQDPGQGLRLIYYSQIVNDFQKGDIAEGYSVSREKKESFPLTVTSAQKNPTAFYLCASSFGLGSYNEQFFGPGTRLTVL.

This chain uses TRBV2 with TRBJ1-5; a weak D match, TRBD1 (5 bases). V was shortened by 6 bases and J by 7 bases, with 16 bases between the two germline ends. Germline CDR1 SNHLY, CDR2 FYNNEI. This CDR3 has 14 residues. The CDR3 DNA sequence: TGTGCCAGCAGGCACGTGAGGGGAGGCCAGCCCCAGCATTTT. Translated, it gives CASRHVRGGQPQHF.

This rearrangement joins TRBV5-4 to TRBJ2-6; D is ambiguous. CDR1 SGHNT and CDR2 YYREEE come from the germline V gene (reference sequence). This CDR3 is 13 amino acids long. With 4 bases removed from V and 0 bases from J, the gap between germline ends came to 2 bases. The CDR3 DNA reads as TGTGCCAGCAGCATCTCTGGGGCCAACGTCCTGACTTTC. This encodes CASSISGANVLTF.

The gene calls are TRBV19 and TRBJ1-5; a weak D match, TRBD1 (5 bases). The germline V gene encodes CDR1 LNHDA and CDR2 SQIVND (reference sequence). CDR3 length: 15 amino acids. CDR3 in amino acids: CASTITAGGNQPQHF. The CDR3 coding sequence is TGTGCTTCTACGATAACCGCCGGGGGGAATCAGCCCCAGCATTTT.

Worth noting for this clone: Mismatch with germline at one junction end may stem from a read error. The chain combines TRBV18 with TRBJ2-1; 11 positions agree with TRBD2. This CDR3 is built from 17 residues. In germline, CDR1 is KGHSH, CDR2 LQKENI. CDR3 region: CASSPVVGLADRGAVLF. CDR3 sequence (DNA): TGTGCCAGCTCACCTGTAGTGGGACTAGCGGATAGGGGAGCAGTACTCTTC.

V usage is TRBV28 and J usage is TRBJ1-5, with D tentatively TRBD1 (6 bases). With 3 bases removed from V and 0 bases from J, the gap between germline ends came to 18 bases. CDR3 length: 18 amino acids. In germline, CDR1 is MDHEN, CDR2 SYDVKM. The CDR3 spells CASSFLTGWAYSNQPQHF. Written as DNA, the CDR3 is TGTGCCAGCAGTTTCCTCACAGGGTGGGCCTATAGCAATCAGCCCCAGCATTTT.

V gene TRBV4-3 combines with J gene TRBJ1-4, with 8 positions matching TRBD1. The CDR3 consists of 15 residues. CDR1 is LGHNA, CDR2 YSLEER, per germline. V shed 1 base and J 9 bases; nucleotides not matched to a gene: 7. The CDR3 sequence is CASSQVWQGAQKLFF. CDR3 DNA: TGCGCCAGCAGCCAAGTTTGGCAGGGGGCACAAAAACTGTTTTTT.

The chain links TRBV19 to TRBJ2-1; TRBD1 aligns across 8 bases. This CDR3 is 17 amino acids long. Germline V lookup: CDR1 LNHDA, CDR2 SQIVND (reference sequence). V was clipped by 3 bases and J by 7 bases; unmatched bases: 14. CDR3: CASSIHRGVSRSNEQFF. The CDR3 region has the DNA TGTGCCAGTAGTATTCACAGGGGGGTCAGCCGCAGTAATGAGCAGTTCTTC. Drawing the rest from reference TRBV19 and TRBJ2-1, the complete variable domain is DGGITQSPKYLFRKEGQNVTLSCEQNLNHDAMYWYRQDPGQGLRLIYYSQIVNDFQKGDIAEGYSVSREKKESFPLTVTSAQKNPTAFYLCASSIHRGVSRSNEQFFGPGTRLTVL.

The chain couples TRBV4-2 to TRBJ2-7; D possibly uses TRBD1 or TRBD2 (5 bases each). The CDR3 is 13 amino acids. Germline V CDR1 and CDR2: LGHNA, YNFKEQ. V was cut by 1 base and J by 2 bases, with 6 bases left in between. For the CDR3, the DNA is TGTGCCAGCAGCCAAGGAGGGGCCTACGAGCAGTACTTC. Protein sequence: CASSQGGAYEQYF.

This clone was seen a single time. The rearrangement links TRBV20-1 to TRBJ2-1; weak D call: TRBD1 (5 bases). Trimming stripped 6 bases from V and 12 bases from J, with 12 bases between. The germline V gene has CDR1 DFQATT and CDR2 SNEGSKA (reference sequence). The CDR3 runs 10 residues. CDR3 sequence (DNA): TGCAGTGCCACCAGGGAAATGCAGTTCTTC. It codes for CSATREMQFF.

This clone was counted once. The chain couples TRBV7-2 to TRBJ2-5, with TRBD1 identical over 7 bases. CDR3 length: 14 residues. The V and J ends lost 0 bases and 4 bases, in that order; junction bases with no gene match: 2. CDR1 SGHTA and CDR2 FQGNSA come from the germline V gene. The CDR3 DNA is TGTGCCAGCAGCTTAGCGGGACAGCGAGAGACCCAGTACTTC. Translated, it gives CASSLAGQRETQYF.

The chain links TRBV19 to TRBJ2-1; no clear D gene. This CDR3 contains 13 residues. Germline assignment: CDR1 LNHDA and CDR2 SQIVND (reference sequence). V was cut by 3 bases and J by 5 bases, with 8 bases left in between. This CDR3 reads CASSINYHNEQFF. The CDR3 DNA follows: TGTGCCAGTAGTATCAACTATCACAATGAGCAGTTCTTC.

This chain joins TRBV4-2 and TRBJ2-3, with a weak D call TRBD2 (6 bases). This CDR3 region has 14 residues. Trimming cost V 0 bases and J 10 bases, with 14 bases left between them. The germline gives CDR1 LGHNA, CDR2 YNFKEQ. CDR3 protein: CASSQELGDLSQYF. CDR3 in DNA: TGTGCCAGCAGCCAAGAATTAGGGGACTTATCGCAGTATTTT.

This chain's CDR3 is CATSSVPYNEQFF. CDR3 nucleotide sequence: TGTGCCACCAGCAGCGTTCCCTACAATGAGCAGTTCTTC. The chain has TRBV15 and TRBJ2-1, with unresolved D. CDR1 and CDR2 (germline): LNHNV, YYDKDF (reference sequence). The length of the CDR3 is 13 residues. V was shortened by 3 bases and J by 2 bases, with 5 bases between the two germline ends.

V usage is TRBV28 and J usage is TRBJ2-1; D uncertain. The CDR3 totals 15 residues. V was trimmed by 1 base and J by 5 bases, leaving 12 bases between them. The germline V gene encodes CDR1 MDHEN and CDR2 SYDVKM. CDR3 loop: CASSLSPKANNEQFF. In DNA form, the CDR3 reads TGTGCCAGCAGTTTATCCCCCAAGGCAAACAATGAGCAGTTCTTC.

V and J are TRBV27 and TRBJ2-3; a possible D gene is TRBD1 (6 bases). Germline lookup yields CDR1 MNHEY and CDR2 SMNVEV (reference sequence). The CDR3 covers 15 residues. The V gene lost 6 bases and the J gene lost 4 bases, with 17 bases spanning the gap. CDR3 in amino acids: CASSNSTGYADTQYF. Written as DNA, the CDR3 is TGTGCCAGCAGCAATTCGACAGGTTATGCAGATACGCAGTATTTT.